The 29 T cell receptor beta chains in this list originate from one sample, sequenced in a study of regulatory T cells in long-lasting Graves disease. Time point given: persistent/refractory GD, antithyroid drugs over 5 years with positive TRAb. Preparation of the TCR library used RNA extracted from PBMCs. CDR3-region Arm-PCR and iRepertoire HTBI primers produced the TCR beta libraries. One entry per CDR3 protein results from TCRdb running MiXCR on the multiplex PCR reads. The table includes 350,000 to 500,000 distinct CDR3 sequences, roughly 23% detected once. Sequences were derived from peripheral blood mononuclear cells (PBMCs), sampled when the disease was refractory, from a patient treated with antithyroid drugs. These TCRs come from a female donor with Graves disease.

The CDR3 nucleotides are TGTGCCAGCACCTGGTCTGGCGGGAGCGATTCCAAAAACATTCAGTACTTC. This sequence encodes CASTWSGGSDSKNIQYF. The chain joins TRBV5-5 to TRBJ2-4; TRBD2 agrees at 7 bases. The CDR3 consists of 17 residues. Germline trimming cut 6 bases from V and 2 bases from J; bases unmatched to any gene: 14. Germline CDR1 and CDR2: SGHKS and YYEKEE (reference sequence).

This clonotype showed up many times. The chain employs TRBV20-1 and TRBJ1-5; D gene ambiguous. Germline CDR1 DFQATT, CDR2 SNEGSKA (reference sequence). V was cut by 5 bases and J by 0 bases, with 11 bases left in between. The CDR3 covers 14 residues. The CDR3 DNA reads as TGCAGTGCTGCAAAGGGCCCTAGCAATCAGCCCCAGCATTTT. It codes for CSAAKGPSNQPQHF.

This clonotype showed up just a few times. The chain has TRBV28 and TRBJ1-6, with 9 bases fitting TRBD1. In germline, CDR1 is MDHEN, CDR2 SYDVKM. V lost 4 bases, J lost 10 bases, and 8 bases stayed unmatched. The CDR3 runs 15 residues. CDR3 DNA sequence: TGTGCCAGCAGTTCATACAGGGGGCTTCGATCACCCCTCCACTTT. Residues: CASSSYRGLRSPLHF.

Ten or more counts support this clonotype. The chain carries TRBV6-5 and TRBJ1-6; D unresolved. Germline assignment: CDR1 MNHEY and CDR2 SVGAGI. This CDR3 comprises 16 residues. Deletions cut 0 bases from V and 0 bases from J, with 6 bases between. CDR3 DNA sequence: TGTGCCAGCAGTTACTCGAGGAGCTCCTATAATTCACCCCTCCACTTT. Translating it yields CASSYSRSSYNSPLHF.

On this clonotype itself: It may be a read error: a sequence one base away is much more abundant. The genes are TRBV28 and TRBJ1-5; D gene ambiguous. This CDR3 is 15 amino acids long. Per germline, CDR1 MDHEN and CDR2 SYDVKM. The ends were cut back, 4 bases at V and 1 base at J, with 11 bases in the middle. The chain's CDR3 is CASSSVLGSNQPQHF. CDR3 bases: TGTGCCAGCAGTTCAGTCCTTGGGAGCAATCAGCCCCAGCATTTT.

This clonotype was observed many times. The CDR3, as DNA: TGTGCCAGCAGTTTATCGGGGGACAACTCCTACGAGCAGTACTTC. Its protein product is CASSLSGDNSYEQYF. This sequence joins TRBV27 and TRBJ2-7; tentatively, D is TRBD1 (6 bases). The CDR3 spans 15 residues. Germline V gene data show CDR1 as MNHEY and CDR2 as SMNVEV (reference sequence). Trimming left V 0 bases short and J 0 bases short, with 9 bases between.

This chain uses TRBV7-2 with TRBJ1-6; 10 bases map to TRBD1. The J call may be faulty, since TRBJ1-1 better matches the DNA end. The CDR3 consists of 14 residues. Germline V gene sequence: CDR1 SGHTA, CDR2 FQGNSA. The CDR3 loop is CASSPGQGSPEAFF. CDR3 nucleotides: TGTGCCAGCAGCCCGGGACAGGGGTCACCTGAAGCTTTCTTT.

The CDR3 sequence: CASSSAGVEQYF. CDR3 bases: TGTGCCAGCAGTTCGGCAGGGGTCGAGCAGTACTTC. V gene TRBV7-6 combines with J gene TRBJ2-7, with a possible D match to TRBD1 (6 bases). CDR1 is SGHVS, CDR2 FNYEAQ, per germline. The CDR3 covers 12 residues. Deletions cut 6 bases from V and 6 bases from J, with 12 bases between. Full variable domain (missing parts from reference TRBV7-6 and TRBJ2-7): GAGVSQSPRYKVTKRGQDVALRCDPISGHVSLYWYRQALGQGPEFLTYFNYEAQQDKSGLPNDRFSAERPEGSISTLTIQRTEQRDSAMYRCASSSAGVEQYFGPGTRLTVT.

As regards this clonotype: A much larger clone differs by one base, so this may be a read error. V and J are TRBV28 and TRBJ1-2, with D possibly being TRBD1 (5 bases). Germline V gene data show CDR1 as MDHEN and CDR2 as SYDVKM. The CDR3 loop spans 13 amino acids. The CDR3 coding sequence is TGTGCCAGCAGCCCGGGACTAGGGTATGGCAACACCTTC. Translating it yields CASSPGLGYGNTF.

This clonotype was picked up many times. The V call is TRBV5-1, the J call TRBJ2-2, with D possibly TRBD1 on 6 matching bases. The CDR3 runs to 14 residues. Per the germline V gene, CDR1 is SGHRS and CDR2 is YFSETQ. The V gene lost 4 bases and the J gene lost 2 bases, with 9 bases spanning the gap. The CDR3 reads CASSTGQNTGELFF. CDR3 nucleotide sequence: TGCGCCAGCAGCACGGGACAAAACACCGGGGAGCTGTTTTTT.

This clonotype was picked up many times. The chain couples TRBV28 to TRBJ2-5; D call uncertain. The CDR3 has 12 residues. V shed 3 bases and J shed 6 bases, with 8 bases lying between them. Germline-derived CDR1 and CDR2 are MDHEN and SYDVKM. DNA for the CDR3: TGTGCCAGCAGTTTTCTGGTCCAGACCCAGTACTTC. Translation: CASSFLVQTQYF.

This clonotype was found a few times. The V and J genes are TRBV28 and TRBJ2-2; D remains ambiguous. Trimming shortened V by 2 bases and J by 1 base, and 11 bases separated the two germline ends. The CDR3 is 16 amino acids. Germline assignment: CDR1 MDHEN and CDR2 SYDVKM. CDR3 region: CASSLRVDRNTGELFF. The CDR3 DNA is TGTGCCAGCAGTTTACGAGTTGACCGGAACACCGGGGAGCTGTTTTTT.

About this clonotype itself: It may be a read error: a sequence one base away is much more abundant. The CDR3 DNA reads TGTGCCAGCGGTTTCCCGGGCCCCACGGACGAGCAGTACTTC. This gives the protein CASGFPGPTDEQYF. This sequence joins TRBV28 and TRBJ2-7, with D uncertain. The CDR3 runs 14 residues. Germline V gene sequence: CDR1 MDHEN, CDR2 SYDVKM.

Concerning this clonotype: This may be a read error: a much more frequent sequence differs by one nucleotide. The CDR3 sequence: CAGSLTTQETQYF. The CDR3 DNA is TGTGCCGGCAGCTTAACAACCCAAGAGACCCAGTACTTC. J is TRBJ2-5 and V is TRBV7-3; D is undetermined. Germline V gene data show CDR1 as SGHTA and CDR2 as FQGTGA. CDR3 length: 13 amino acids.

This clonotype was seen only a few times. V gene TRBV11-3 combines with J gene TRBJ2-1; 10 bases match TRBD2. CDR1 and CDR2 from the germline V gene are SGHNT and YENEEA. V gave up 5 bases and J gave up 6 bases; unmatched junction bases: 4. This CDR3 is built from 14 residues. DNA for the CDR3: TGTGCCAGCAGCCAACTAGCGGGATTCAATGAGCAGTTCTTC. This translates into CASSQLAGFNEQFF.

The J gene is TRBJ2-2, the V gene TRBV7-2; TRBD2 matches 9 bases. The germline V gene has CDR1 SGHTA and CDR2 FQGNSA. With 4 bases clipped from V and 5 bases from J, the junction kept 5 bases outside the gene matches. The CDR3 loop spans 15 amino acids. For the CDR3, the DNA is TGTGCCAGCAGCTCAATTAGCGGGAGAACCGGGGAGCTGTTTTTT. It codes for CASSSISGRTGELFF.

Remarks on this clonotype: It may be a read error: a sequence one base away is much more abundant. The chain joins TRBV28 to TRBJ2-2, with 9 bases aligning to TRBD2. Per the germline V gene, CDR1 is MDHEN and CDR2 is SYDVKM. The CDR3 totals 16 residues. The CDR3 DNA sequence: TGTGCCAGCAGCCCCCTTAGCGGGAGCGGCACCGGGGAGCTGTCTTTT. Translated: CASSPLSGSGTGELSF.

As for this clonotype: With a much larger clone just one base away, this may be a read error. The V gene is TRBV28, the J gene TRBJ1-1; maybe TRBD1 (5 bases). Germline V gives CDR1 MDHEN, CDR2 SYDVKM. This CDR3 is built from 13 residues. For the CDR3, the DNA is TGTGCCAGCGGAGGGGATGGAAACACTGAAGCTTCCTTT. As protein: CASGGDGNTEASF. The whole variable domain, remainder taken from reference TRBV28 and TRBJ1-1, is DVKVTQSSRYLVKRTGEKVFLECVQDMDHENMFWYRQDPGLGLRLIYFSYDVKMKEKGDIPEGYSVSREKKERFSLILESASTNQTSMYLCASGGDGNTEASFGQGTRLTVV.

A few counts support this clonotype. The chain joins TRBV6-9 to TRBJ1-1, with a possible D match to TRBD1 (6 bases). The V end lost 3 bases, the J end lost 5 bases, and 16 bases lay between the germline ends. This CDR3 spans 15 amino acids. Germline V gene sequence: CDR1 MNHGY, CDR2 SVAAGI. The CDR3 nucleotides are TGTGCCAGCAGTTACTCGAAACAGGGAAGGACTGAAGCTTTCTTT. This gives the protein CASSYSKQGRTEAFF.

This clonotype was recorded many times. This chain uses TRBV12-3 or TRBV12-4 with TRBJ1-1; the D is unclear. The ends were cut back, 6 bases at V and 3 bases at J, with 5 bases in the middle. CDR3 length: 11 residues. CDR3 protein: CASSFDTEAFF. The CDR3 bases are TGTGCCAGCAGCTTCGACACTGAAGCTTTCTTT.

This clonotype was counted ten times or more. The chain couples TRBV7-9 to TRBJ2-7, with D possibly matching TRBD2 (6 bases). Trimming took 5 bases from V and 3 from J, leaving 11 bases between them. This CDR3 is 13 amino acids long. Per germline, CDR1 SEHNR and CDR2 FQNEAQ (reference sequence). The CDR3 region is CASSRDSNYEQYF. In DNA form, the CDR3 reads TGTGCCAGCAGCCGGGACTCCAACTACGAGCAGTACTTC.

The rearrangement joins TRBV4-1 to TRBJ1-2, with D possibly TRBD1 on 5 matching bases. Germline V gene lookup returns CDR1 MGHRA and CDR2 YSYEKL. V dropped 1 base and J dropped 2 bases, with 14 bases sitting between them. This CDR3 contains 16 residues. This chain's CDR3 is CASSQGGTVPNYGYTF. In DNA form, the CDR3 reads TGCGCCAGCAGCCAAGGCGGGACGGTCCCCAACTATGGCTACACCTTC.

Ten or more counts support this clonotype. The J gene is TRBJ1-4, the V gene TRBV3-1; 8 bases agree with TRBD1. Germline CDR1 LGHDT, CDR2 YNNKEL (reference sequence). The CDR3 covers 14 residues. The ends lost 5 bases at V and 8 bases at J; junction bases unmatched: 7. The CDR3 is CASSIDRGREKLFF. DNA for the CDR3: TGTGCCAGCAGCATAGACAGGGGCCGAGAAAAACTGTTTTTT.

This clonotype has a count of ten or more. The J gene is TRBJ2-4, the V gene TRBV2, with D possibly TRBD1 on 5 matching bases. Germline CDR1 is SNHLY and CDR2 is FYNNEI. The CDR3 is 14 residues long. V gave up 4 bases and J gave up 0 bases, with 7 bases separating them. Written as DNA, the CDR3 is TGTGCCAGCAGTGGGGGCACAGCCAAAAACATTCAGTACTTC. Encoded protein: CASSGGTAKNIQYF. Full variable domain (rest looked up from reference TRBV2 and TRBJ2-4): EPEVTQTPSHQVTQMGQEVILRCVPISNHLYFYWYRQILGQKVEFLVSFYNNEISEKSEIFDDQFSVERPDGSNFTLKIRSTKLEDSAMYFCASSGGTAKNIQYFGAGTRLSVL.

About this clonotype: Lacking the conserved final phenylalanine or tryptophan, this CDR3 likely reflects a read error. The gene calls are TRBV11-2 and TRBJ2-7, with D unresolved. V shed 4 bases and J shed 5 bases, with 6 bases lying between them. CDR1 and CDR2 (germline): SGHAT, FQNNGV. The CDR3 is 11 amino acids. The DNA of the CDR3 is TGTGCCAGCAGCTATCTGGACGAGCAGTACTCC. Translating it yields CASSYLDEQYS.

At least ten counts were recorded for this clonotype. The chain links TRBV6-1 to TRBJ2-2; 12 nucleotides agree with TRBD2. Germline CDR1 reads MNHNS; CDR2 reads SASEGT. This CDR3 has 15 amino acids. Germline trimming cut 6 bases from V and 6 bases from J; bases unmatched to any gene: 5. The chain's CDR3 is CASRQTSGSSGELFF. The CDR3 region has the DNA TGTGCCAGCAGGCAGACTAGCGGGAGCTCCGGGGAGCTGTTTTTT.

The chain carries TRBV2 and TRBJ2-3; possible D gene TRBD1, 5 bases. Germline loops: CDR1 SNHLY, CDR2 FYNNEI. V was clipped by 7 bases and J by 5 bases, with 16 bases between them. This CDR3 comprises 14 residues. The CDR3: CASTSGRGGDTQYF. The CDR3 bases are TGTGCCAGCACCTCCGGAAGGGGTGGAGATACGCAGTATTTT.

This clonotype has at least ten counts. This chain joins TRBV28 and TRBJ2-7; weak D call: TRBD2 (6 bases). The CDR3 sequence is 15 residues long. CDR1 MDHEN and CDR2 SYDVKM come from the germline V gene. V was pared by 2 bases and J by 6 bases, with 17 bases between. The CDR3 DNA reads as TGTGCCAGCAGTTTACTGGCCTCGAGGGAGGTCGAGCAGTACTTC. Its protein is CASSLLASREVEQYF.

This clonotype was counted ten times or more. The V call is TRBV6-5, the J call TRBJ1-1, with 7 positions matching TRBD1. The CDR3 sequence is 13 residues long. The V gene's germline CDR1 is MNHEY and CDR2 SVGAGI. Losses at the gene ends were 2 bases for V and 7 bases for J; bases not matched to a gene: 4. The DNA of the CDR3 is TGTGCCAGCAGTTACCCGGGACAGTATGAAGCTTTCTTT. It is translated as CASSYPGQYEAFF.